The sequence of this TCR beta chain was determined in a study of T cells in Graves' hyperthyroidism and ophthalmopathy. Germline CDR1 and CDR2: SGHAT and FQNNGV. Trimming cost V 2 bases and J 0 bases, with 11 bases left between them. This CDR3 has 16 amino acids. There were TCR beta CDR3 regions amplified from RNA transcripts. During a first-round RT-PCR of the TCR CDR3, the HTBI primer set was used. TCRdb reprocessed the multiplex PCR reads via MiXCR and lists one record per CDR3 protein. The sample yields about 640,000 distinct CDR3 sequences, around 20% seen once. Sample: blood. The V call is TRBV11-2, the J call TRBJ2-1; D might be TRBD2 (5 bases). This TCR was sampled from a young man with Graves' ophthalmopathy. Here the CDR3 reads CASSLISRDSYNEQFF. CDR3 DNA sequence: TGTGCCAGCAGCTTAATATCACGGGACTCCTACAATGAGCAGTTCTTC.